This TCR beta chain was recorded in a study of cytomegalovirus exposure and HLA in healthy donors. As for the study in general: Researchers found that about 84% of 398 genotyped donors fell within the Caucasian-associated ancestry cluster. Study conclusions and caveats: The authors enumerated 164 TCR beta chains as linked to cytomegalovirus. A later analysis showed TCR association rates differing by HLA locus, peaking at DRB1 and lowest at HLA-C.

CDR3 length: 14 residues. Germline V gives CDR1 MGHRA, CDR2 YSYEKL. The V end lost 2 bases, the J end lost 0 bases, and 7 bases lay between the germline ends. As concerns this clone: The antigen is not known.

PCR involved 60 Vbeta and 13 Jbeta primers. Assay: immunoSEQ multiplex PCR; the TCRdb copy retains only in-frame clones and omits some. In all, the sample yields tens of thousands of clones. The J gene is TRBJ1-2, the V gene TRBV4-1; no definite D call. The TCR was taken from a woman aged 25 to 45 in good health and CMV-seronegative. The sequencing input was PBMCs. This CDR3 is CASSQSGSNYGYTF. CDR3 DNA sequence: TGCGCCAGCAGCCAATCGGGATCTAACTATGGCTACACCTTC.